This entry describes one TCR beta chain. Its matching antigen is unknown. This sample is drawn from a study of shared clonotypes between healthy human individuals. Study-wide points: Of the naive CD4 clonotypes, roughly 5% were shared across a handful of donors. Rarefaction indicated that sorted-subset sequencing remained incomplete although depth was large.

The CDR3 covers 15 residues. The germline V gene encodes CDR1 SGHRS and CDR2 YFSETQ. V shed 0 bases and J shed 5 bases, with 11 bases lying between them. Donors comprised healthy HIV-negative adults lacking recent acute infections or vaccinations. As originally analysed: Filtering differed since immunoSEQ provided only junctions, with no quality scores. Sequencing was performed with immunoSEQ multiplex PCR; in TCRdb, only in-frame clones are kept and a portion is missing. D and trimming were read from the DNA, whereas the V and J calls and clone size are those reported in that table. The sample holds about 2.4 million clones; 80% to 95% are singletons and the top ten take approximately 0.37%.

The clonotype was recovered from a man between 18 and 35 years old in good health. Some clones in this sample may be carry-over from other donors' samples. This chain joins TRBV5-1 and TRBJ2-2, with D possibly matching TRBD1 (5 bases). The sequenced sample was naive CD4+ T cells from PBMCs. Sample subset: CD45RA+ positively selected. CDR3 sequence: CASSLARVATGELFF. CDR3 sequence (DNA): TGCGCCAGCAGCTTGGCCAGGGTTGCAACCGGGGAGCTGTTTTTT.